Listed here are 13 T cell receptor beta chains from one sample, sequenced in a study of identical twins. TCRdb reprocessed the 5' RACE reads via MiXCR and lists one record per CDR3 protein. The table includes some 900,000 distinct CDR3 sequences, around an eighth detected once. The sample was also reused in another study, on yellow fever vaccine responses in identical twins.

Sequenced sample: PBMCs. The receptors originated from a woman younger than 30 in good health.

V gene TRBV20-1 combines with J gene TRBJ2-1; 9 nucleotides line up with TRBD2. CDR3 length equals 16 residues. With 6 bases clipped from V and 2 bases from J, the junction kept 11 bases outside the gene matches. CDR1 and CDR2 from the germline V gene are DFQATT and SNEGSKA (reference sequence). The CDR3 here is CSAERGLAGPYNEQFF. The CDR3 DNA sequence: TGCAGTGCGGAGAGAGGGCTAGCGGGACCCTACAATGAGCAGTTCTTC.

This clonotype appeared a few times. V usage is TRBV28 and J usage is TRBJ2-1, with D perhaps TRBD2 (5 bases). The V and J ends lost 8 bases and 12 bases respectively, with 17 bases between them. Germline V CDR1 and CDR2: MDHEN, SYDVKM. CDR3 size: 12 residues. Here the CDR3 reads CASGTPGFGQFF. In DNA form, the CDR3 reads TGTGCCAGCGGCACCCCGGGGTTTGGGCAGTTCTTC.

In this sample, this clonotype turned up a few times. This chain joins TRBV6-1 and TRBJ1-3; 7 nucleotides agree with TRBD1. V dropped 10 bases and J dropped 0; count of bases not matched to a gene: 9. CDR1 and CDR2 from the germline V gene are MNHNS and SASEGT. This CDR3 has 15 amino acids. The CDR3 DNA sequence: TGTGCCACCCGGACAGGTCTGTCCTCTGGAAACACCATATATTTT. Translating gives CATRTGLSSGNTIYF.

This clonotype was recorded many times. The CDR3 loop reads CASGNTDTQYF. The CDR3 nucleotides are TGTGCCAGCGGTAACACAGATACGCAGTATTTT. The chain joins TRBV6-2 or TRBV6-3 to TRBJ2-3; the D is unclear. The V gene lost 8 bases and the J gene lost 2 bases, with 5 bases spanning the gap. The CDR3 contains 11 residues. The germline CDR1 and CDR2 sequences are MNHEY and SVGEGT.

The rearrangement uses TRBV4-2 and TRBJ2-3, with 14 bases matching TRBD2. The CDR3 sequence is 18 residues long. V was pared by 1 base and J by 5 bases, with 8 bases of the junction left unmatched. The germline V gene encodes CDR1 LGHNA and CDR2 YNFKEQ. This CDR3 reads CASSQGGTGTSGGDTQYF. CDR3 sequence (DNA): TGTGCCAGCAGCCAAGGAGGTACCGGGACTAGCGGGGGAGATACGCAGTATTTT.

This clonotype occurred many times. The chain carries TRBV7-8 and TRBJ2-4; D is uncertain. Trimming took off 4 bases at V and 3 bases at J, with 16 bases between the two ends. Germline-derived CDR1 and CDR2 are SGHVS and FQNEAQ. The CDR3 loop spans 16 amino acids. The CDR3 here is CASSSLPEYFKNIQYF. CDR3 coding DNA: TGTGCCAGCAGCTCCCTTCCTGAGTACTTCAAAAACATTCAGTACTTC.

This clonotype was seen a handful of times. The gene calls are TRBV7-2 and TRBJ1-5; the match to TRBD1 covers 7 bases. V shed 3 bases, J shed 1 base, and the junction held 6 bases outside the gene matches. This CDR3 contains 16 residues. The V gene's germline CDR1 is SGHTA and CDR2 FQGNSA. CDR3 residues: CASSFQTGISNQPQHF. The CDR3 coding sequence is TGTGCCAGCAGCTTCCAGACAGGGATCAGCAATCAGCCCCAGCATTTT.

This clonotype was counted at least ten times. CDR3 sequence reads: CASSTGQAHSPLHF. CDR3 nucleotides: TGCGCCAGCAGCACCGGACAGGCACATTCACCCCTCCACTTT. The rearrangement links TRBV5-1 to TRBJ1-6; 7 bases align to TRBD1. The CDR3 covers 14 residues. Germline assignment: CDR1 SGHRS and CDR2 YFSETQ. Losses at the gene ends were 4 bases for V and 8 bases for J; bases not matched to a gene: 6.

This sequence joins TRBV7-6 and TRBJ2-1, with TRBD2 matching 15 bases. This CDR3 has 19 residues. The germline gives CDR1 SGHVS, CDR2 FNYEAQ. The J segment lost 3 bases and the V segment lost 5 bases, leaving 11 bases of the junction unmatched. The CDR3: CASSPKGLAGGDFYNEQFF. The DNA of the CDR3 is TGTGCCAGCAGCCCCAAAGGACTAGCGGGAGGGGATTTCTACAATGAGCAGTTCTTC.

This clonotype was seen at least ten times. The rearrangement links TRBV4-2 to TRBJ2-1; 10 bases line up with TRBD2. CDR1 is LGHNA and CDR2 is YNFKEQ in the germline V gene. The trim removed 1 base at V and 6 bases at J, leaving 6 bases unmatched. The CDR3 spans 16 residues. In DNA, the CDR3 is TGTGCCAGCAGCCAAGCGGCAGCGGGGGGGAGCAATGAGCAGTTCTTC. This gives the protein CASSQAAAGGSNEQFF.

This rearrangement joins TRBV29-1 to TRBJ2-7, with 9 bases matching TRBD2. Losses at the gene ends were 2 bases for V and 6 bases for J; bases not matched to a gene: 11. This CDR3 is 15 amino acids long. Per the germline V gene, CDR1 is SQVTM and CDR2 is ANQGSEA. For the CDR3, the DNA is TGCAGCGTTGAATCCCAACGGCGGGAGGGGGGCGAGCAGTACTTC. Protein sequence: CSVESQRREGGEQYF.

The table lists this clonotype with a few counts. The chain recombines TRBV5-1 with TRBJ2-7; TRBD2 matches at 7 bases. J was trimmed by 6 bases and V by 4 bases; bases with no gene match: 7. CDR1 is SGHRS, CDR2 YFSETQ, per germline. The length of the CDR3 is 13 residues. CDR3: CASSPGGLGEQYV. DNA for the CDR3: TGCGCCAGCAGCCCGGGGGGTTTGGGCGAGCAGTACGTC.

This clonotype was observed a few times. The J gene is TRBJ2-1, the V gene TRBV11-2, with TRBD2 identical over 7 bases. The V gene's germline CDR1 is SGHAT and CDR2 FQNNGV. The junction had 9 bases not matched to a gene; V was cut back by 4 bases and J by 3 bases. This CDR3 is 16 amino acids long. The CDR3 region is CASSSTVAGIYNEQFF. The CDR3 region has the DNA TGTGCCAGCAGCTCGACTGTAGCGGGCATCTACAATGAGCAGTTCTTC.